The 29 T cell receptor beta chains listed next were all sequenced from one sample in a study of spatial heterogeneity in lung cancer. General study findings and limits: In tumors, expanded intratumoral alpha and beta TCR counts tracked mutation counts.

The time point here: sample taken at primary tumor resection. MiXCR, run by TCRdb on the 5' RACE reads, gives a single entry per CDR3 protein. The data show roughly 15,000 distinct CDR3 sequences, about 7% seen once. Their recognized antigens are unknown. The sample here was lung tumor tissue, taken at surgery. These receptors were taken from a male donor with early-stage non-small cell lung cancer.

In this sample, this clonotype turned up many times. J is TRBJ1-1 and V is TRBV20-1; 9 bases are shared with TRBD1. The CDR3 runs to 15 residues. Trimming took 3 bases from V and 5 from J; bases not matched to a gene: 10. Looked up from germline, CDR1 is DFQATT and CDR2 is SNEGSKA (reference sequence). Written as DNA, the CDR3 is TGCAGTGCTAGGACCTCCGGGACAGGGAGAACTGAAGCTTTCTTT. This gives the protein CSARTSGTGRTEAFF.

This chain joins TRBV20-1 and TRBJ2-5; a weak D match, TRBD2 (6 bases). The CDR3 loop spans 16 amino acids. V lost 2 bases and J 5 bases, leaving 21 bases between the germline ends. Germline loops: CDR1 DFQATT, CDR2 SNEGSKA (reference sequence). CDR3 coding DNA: TGCAGTGCTAGATCCCCGTTAGCGGCCGGGCGGGAGACCCAGTACTTC. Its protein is CSARSPLAAGRETQYF.

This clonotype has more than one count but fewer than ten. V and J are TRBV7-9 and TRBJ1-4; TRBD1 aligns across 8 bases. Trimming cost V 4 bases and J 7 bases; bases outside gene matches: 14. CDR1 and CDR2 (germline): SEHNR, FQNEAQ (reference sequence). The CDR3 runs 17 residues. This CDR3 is CASSYGRGQAMGEKLFF. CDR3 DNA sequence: TGTGCCAGCAGCTACGGGAGGGGACAGGCCATGGGTGAAAAACTGTTTTTT.

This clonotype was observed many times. CDR3 loop: CSASISPNYGYTF. CDR3 in DNA: TGCAGTGCTAGTATCTCTCCTAACTATGGCTACACCTTC. The chain links TRBV20-1 to TRBJ1-2; D call uncertain. The CDR3 totals 13 residues. Trimming removed 3 bases from V and 0 bases from J, with 8 bases in between. CDR1 DFQATT and CDR2 SNEGSKA come from the germline V gene (reference sequence).

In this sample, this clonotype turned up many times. DNA of the CDR3: TGTGCTAGTGGTTTGGTACCAGACGGCGGGACTAGCACAGATACGCAGTATTTT. Translation: CASGLVPDGGTSTDTQYF. This chain connects TRBV12-5 to TRBJ2-3; D perhaps matches TRBD2 (6 bases). Germline CDR1 and CDR2: LGHNT and FRNRAP. With 0 bases removed from V and 0 bases from J, the gap between germline ends came to 16 bases. The CDR3 has 18 residues. The complete variable domain, with remaining parts taken from reference TRBV12-5 and TRBJ2-3, reads DARVTQTPRHKVTEMGQEVTMRCQPILGHNTVFWYRQTMMQGLELLAYFRNRAPLDDSGMPKDRFSAEMPDATLATLKIQPSEPRDSAVYFCASGLVPDGGTSTDTQYFGPGTRLTVL.

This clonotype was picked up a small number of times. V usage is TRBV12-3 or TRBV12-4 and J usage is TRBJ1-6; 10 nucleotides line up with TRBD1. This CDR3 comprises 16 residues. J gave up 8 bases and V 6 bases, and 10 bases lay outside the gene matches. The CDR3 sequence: CASRAGTGAVYSPLHF. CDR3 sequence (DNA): TGTGCCAGCAGGGCTGGGACAGGGGCCGTATATTCACCCCTCCACTTT.

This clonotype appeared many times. CDR3 nucleotide sequence: TGCGCCAGCAGTTCCCTCGGACAGGCCAATCCCACAGATACGCAGTATTTT. This encodes CASSSLGQANPTDTQYF. The chain recombines TRBV5-1 with TRBJ2-3; TRBD1 aligns across 7 bases. After removal of 5 bases from V and 2 bases from J, the junction contained 14 bases not matched to a gene. The CDR3 is 17 residues long. The germline CDR1 and CDR2 sequences are SGHRS and YFSETQ.

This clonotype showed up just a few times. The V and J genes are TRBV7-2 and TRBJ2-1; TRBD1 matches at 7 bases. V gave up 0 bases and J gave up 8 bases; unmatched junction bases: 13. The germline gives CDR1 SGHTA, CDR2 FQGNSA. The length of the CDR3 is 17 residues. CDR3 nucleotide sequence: TGTGCCAGCAGCTTAGCGAGGGGGCTGTTAACTTGGGATGAGCAGTTCTTC. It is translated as CASSLARGLLTWDEQFF.

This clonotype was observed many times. The CDR3 region has the DNA TGTGCCACCTCCGGGACTAGCGGAAGGAATGAGCAGTTCTTC. Protein: CATSGTSGRNEQFF. This chain uses TRBV6-1 with TRBJ2-1, with 11 bases fitting TRBD2. The J segment lost 7 bases and the V segment lost 10 bases, leaving 9 bases of the junction unmatched. Germline V gene sequence: CDR1 MNHNS, CDR2 SASEGT. The CDR3 runs 14 residues.

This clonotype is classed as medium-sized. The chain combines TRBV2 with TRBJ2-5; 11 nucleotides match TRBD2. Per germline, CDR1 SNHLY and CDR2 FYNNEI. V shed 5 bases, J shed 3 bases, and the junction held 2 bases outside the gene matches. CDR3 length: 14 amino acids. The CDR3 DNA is TGTGCCAGCAGTCCGGGACTAGCGGAAGAGACCCAGTACTTC. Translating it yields CASSPGLAEETQYF.

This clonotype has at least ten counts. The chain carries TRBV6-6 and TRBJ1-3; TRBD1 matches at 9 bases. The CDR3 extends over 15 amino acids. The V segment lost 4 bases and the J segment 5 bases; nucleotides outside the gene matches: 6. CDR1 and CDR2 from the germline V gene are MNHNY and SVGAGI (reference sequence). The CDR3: CASSSTGTGRNTIYF. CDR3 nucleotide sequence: TGTGCCAGCAGTTCTACCGGGACAGGGAGAAACACCATATATTTT.

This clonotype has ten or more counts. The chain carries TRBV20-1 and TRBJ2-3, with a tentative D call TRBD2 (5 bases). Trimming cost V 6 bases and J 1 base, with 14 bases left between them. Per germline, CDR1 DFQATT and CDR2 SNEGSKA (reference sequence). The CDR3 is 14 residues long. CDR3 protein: CSALGLSGTDTQYF. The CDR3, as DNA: TGCAGTGCCCTTGGACTGAGCGGCACAGATACGCAGTATTTT.

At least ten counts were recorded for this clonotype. The CDR3 DNA sequence: TGCAGCGTTGAAGATCAGGGGCTGGCGGGGCAGCGGACTGAAGCTTTCTTT. Protein: CSVEDQGLAGQRTEAFF. This chain links TRBV29-1 with TRBJ1-1; weak D call: TRBD1 (6 bases). V lost 0 bases and J 5 bases, leaving 22 bases between the germline ends. Germline CDR1 is SQVTM and CDR2 is ANQGSEA. CDR3 length: 17 amino acids.

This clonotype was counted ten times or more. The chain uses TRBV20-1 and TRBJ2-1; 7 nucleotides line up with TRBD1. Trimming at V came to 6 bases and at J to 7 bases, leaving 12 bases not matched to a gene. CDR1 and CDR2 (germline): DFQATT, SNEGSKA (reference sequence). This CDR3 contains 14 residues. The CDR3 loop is CSAADRRFGNEQFF. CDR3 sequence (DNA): TGCAGTGCAGCGGACAGGAGATTCGGGAATGAGCAGTTCTTC.

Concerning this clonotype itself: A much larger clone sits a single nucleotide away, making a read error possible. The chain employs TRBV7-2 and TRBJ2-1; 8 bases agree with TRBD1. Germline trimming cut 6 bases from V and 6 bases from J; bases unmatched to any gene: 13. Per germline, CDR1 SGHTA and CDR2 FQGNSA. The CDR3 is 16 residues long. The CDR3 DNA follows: TGTGCCAGCAGTCGAACCGACAGGGGATTCTGCAATGAGCAGTTCTTC. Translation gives CASSRTDRGFCNEQFF.

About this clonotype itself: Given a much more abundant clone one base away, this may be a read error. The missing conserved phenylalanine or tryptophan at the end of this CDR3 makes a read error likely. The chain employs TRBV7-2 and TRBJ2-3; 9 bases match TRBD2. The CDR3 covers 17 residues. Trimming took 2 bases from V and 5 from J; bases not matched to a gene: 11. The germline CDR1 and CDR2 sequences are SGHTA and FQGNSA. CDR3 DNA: TGTGCCAGCAGCTTAAGGTCGGAGCGGGGGGTGGTAGATACGCAGTATCTT. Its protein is CASSLRSERGVVDTQYL.

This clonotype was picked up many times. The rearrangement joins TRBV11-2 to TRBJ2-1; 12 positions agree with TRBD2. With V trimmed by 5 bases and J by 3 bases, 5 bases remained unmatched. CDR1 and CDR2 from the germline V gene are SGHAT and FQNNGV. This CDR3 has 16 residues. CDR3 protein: CASSPSGRALYNEQFF. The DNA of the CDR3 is TGTGCCAGCAGCCCTAGCGGGAGGGCACTCTACAATGAGCAGTTCTTC.

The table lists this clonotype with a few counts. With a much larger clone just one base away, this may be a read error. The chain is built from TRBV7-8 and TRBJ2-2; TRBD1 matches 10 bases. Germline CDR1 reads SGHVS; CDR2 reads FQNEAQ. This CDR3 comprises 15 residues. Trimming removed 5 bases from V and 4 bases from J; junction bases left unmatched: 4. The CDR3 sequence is CASSMTGGGTGELFF. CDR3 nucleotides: TGTGCCAGCAGCATGACAGGGGGCGGCACCGGGGAGCTGTTTTTT.

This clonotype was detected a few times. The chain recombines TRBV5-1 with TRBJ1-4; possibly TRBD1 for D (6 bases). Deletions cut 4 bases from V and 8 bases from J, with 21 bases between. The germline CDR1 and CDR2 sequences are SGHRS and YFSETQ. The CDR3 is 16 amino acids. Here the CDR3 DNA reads TGCGCCAGCAGCCTCGTAGAAGGGGGTTTTGGAGAAAAACTGTTTTTT. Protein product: CASSLVEGGFGEKLFF. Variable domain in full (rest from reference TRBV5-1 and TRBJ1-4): KAGVTQTPRYLIKTRGQQVTLSCSPISGHRSVSWYQQTPGQGLQFLFEYFSETQRNKGNFPGRFSGRQFSNSRSEMNVSTLELGDSALYLCASSLVEGGFGEKLFFGSGTQLSVL.

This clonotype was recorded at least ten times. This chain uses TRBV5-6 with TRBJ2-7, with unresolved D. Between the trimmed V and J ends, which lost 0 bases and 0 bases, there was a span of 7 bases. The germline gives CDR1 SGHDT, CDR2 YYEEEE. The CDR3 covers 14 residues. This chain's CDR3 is CASSLVGSSYEQYF. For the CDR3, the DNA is TGTGCCAGCAGCTTGGTGGGTAGCTCCTACGAGCAGTACTTC.

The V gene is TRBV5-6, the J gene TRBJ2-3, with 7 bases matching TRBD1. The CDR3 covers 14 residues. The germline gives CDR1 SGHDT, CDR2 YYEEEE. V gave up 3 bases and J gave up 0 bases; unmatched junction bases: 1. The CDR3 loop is CASSSTGSTDTQYF. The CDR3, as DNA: TGTGCCAGCAGCTCGACAGGGAGCACAGATACGCAGTATTTT.

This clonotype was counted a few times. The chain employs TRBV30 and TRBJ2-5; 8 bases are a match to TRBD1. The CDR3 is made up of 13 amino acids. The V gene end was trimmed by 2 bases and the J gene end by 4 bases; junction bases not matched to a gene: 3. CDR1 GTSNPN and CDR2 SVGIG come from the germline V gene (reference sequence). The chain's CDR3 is CAWSQGAGETQYF. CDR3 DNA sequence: TGTGCCTGGAGTCAGGGGGCGGGAGAGACCCAGTACTTC.

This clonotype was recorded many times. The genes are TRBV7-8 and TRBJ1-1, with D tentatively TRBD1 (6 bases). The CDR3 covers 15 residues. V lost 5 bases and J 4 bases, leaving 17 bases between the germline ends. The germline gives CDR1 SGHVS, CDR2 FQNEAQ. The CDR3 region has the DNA TGTGCCAGCAGCCCCCTCGGGGGCGTTGTCACTGAAGCTTTCTTT. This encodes CASSPLGGVVTEAFF.

The CDR3 nucleotides read TGTGCCTGGGCTCCGGGACAGGAGCCCTACGAGCAGTACTTC. Protein product: CAWAPGQEPYEQYF. The rearrangement uses TRBV30 and TRBJ2-7; the match to TRBD1 covers 8 bases. Looked up from germline, CDR1 is GTSNPN and CDR2 is SVGIG (reference sequence). The CDR3 loop spans 14 amino acids. V lost 5 bases and J lost 2; bases outside the gene matches: 8.

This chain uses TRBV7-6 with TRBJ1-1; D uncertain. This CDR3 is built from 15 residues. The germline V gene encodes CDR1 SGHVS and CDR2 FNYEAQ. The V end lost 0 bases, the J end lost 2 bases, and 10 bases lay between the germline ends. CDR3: CASSLAATRNTEAFF. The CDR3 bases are TGTGCCAGCAGCTTAGCGGCAACCCGAAACACTGAAGCTTTCTTT.

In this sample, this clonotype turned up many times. CDR3 amino acids: CASSLGGSANEKLFF. CDR3 sequence (DNA): TGCGCCAGCAGCTTGGGAGGATCGGCTAATGAAAAACTGTTTTTT. This chain joins TRBV5-1 and TRBJ1-4; D is unclear. The CDR3 is 15 amino acids. The V end was cut by 0 bases, the J end by 3 bases, with 9 bases between. The germline V gene encodes CDR1 SGHRS and CDR2 YFSETQ. Together with reference TRBV5-1 and TRBJ1-4, the CDR3 gives the full variable domain: KAGVTQTPRYLIKTRGQQVTLSCSPISGHRSVSWYQQTPGQGLQFLFEYFSETQRNKGNFPGRFSGRQFSNSRSEMNVSTLELGDSALYLCASSLGGSANEKLFFGSGTQLSVL.

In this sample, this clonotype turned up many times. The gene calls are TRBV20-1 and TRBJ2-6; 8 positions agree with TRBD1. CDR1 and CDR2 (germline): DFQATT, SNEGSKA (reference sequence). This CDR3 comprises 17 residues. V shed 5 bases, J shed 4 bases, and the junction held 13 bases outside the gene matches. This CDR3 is CSARPIQGVGGANVLTF. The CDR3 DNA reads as TGCAGTGCTCGTCCTATACAGGGGGTAGGAGGGGCCAACGTCCTGACTTTC.

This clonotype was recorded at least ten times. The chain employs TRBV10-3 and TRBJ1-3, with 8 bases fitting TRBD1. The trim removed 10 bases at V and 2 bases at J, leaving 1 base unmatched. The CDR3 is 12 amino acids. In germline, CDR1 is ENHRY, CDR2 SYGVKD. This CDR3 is CAKGQAGNTIYF. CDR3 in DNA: TGTGCCAAGGGACAGGCTGGAAACACCATATATTTT.

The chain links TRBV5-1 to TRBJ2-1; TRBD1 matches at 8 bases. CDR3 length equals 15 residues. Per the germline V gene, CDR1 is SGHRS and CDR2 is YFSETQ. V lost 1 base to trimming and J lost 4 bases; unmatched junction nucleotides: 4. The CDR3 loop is CASSLSGQEYNEQFF. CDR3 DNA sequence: TGCGCCAGCAGCTTGTCGGGACAGGAGTACAATGAGCAGTTCTTC.